This TCR beta chain was captured in a study of T cell responses to AZD1222 COVID-19 vaccine. Study-wide results and caveats: Repertoire collection took place solely once the T cell response had peaked. Spike-specific TCR breadth rose after two AZD1222 doses, and depth rose as well.

Of note for this clone: Its target is not known. In the same sample, other DNA sequences code for this CDR3.

The table came from immunoSEQ multiplex PCR; TCRdb's copy has only in-frame clones and leaves some out. The sample carries approximately 150,000 clones, more than 75% recorded once. This CDR3 has 12 residues. The V end was cut by 0 bases, the J end by 7 bases, with 9 bases between. CDR1 and CDR2 (germline): GTSNPN, SVGIG (reference sequence). The rearrangement links TRBV30 to TRBJ1-2, with D unresolved. This material consisted of peripheral blood, taken 28 days after the second AZD1222 dose. This TCR came from an adult who received the AZD1222 COVID-19 vaccine. The CDR3 loop is CAWSVRGSGYTF. Written as DNA, the CDR3 is TGTGCCTGGAGTGTACGAGGGAGTGGCTACACCTTC.